This TCR beta chain derives from a study of blood T cell repertoires in COVID-19. The overall study: Samples representing acute and convalescent COVID-19 were sourced from the United States, Italy and Spain. PBMCs, B-cell-depleted T cells, or T cells were the source of the cDNA or gDNA that made up the material.

Losses at the gene ends were 0 bases for V and 3 bases for J; bases not matched to a gene: 3. The CDR3 length is 15 residues. The germline V gene has CDR1 SGHRS and CDR2 YFSETQ. Authors' methods: Nucleated cell number was recorded as an estimate derived from reference gene primer amplification. The method was immunoSEQ multiplex PCR; TCRdb's version includes in-frame clones alone and lacks a portion of them. V and J calls and clone size are copied from that table; D and trimming were computed from the DNA. The sample holds about 260,000 clones; around 86% are singletons and the top ten take 10% to 15%.

This TCR was recovered from a human donor in a cohort sampled during active COVID-19. The chain is built from TRBV5-1 and TRBJ2-7; TRBD2 matches at 10 bases. Material for sequencing was peripheral blood. This CDR3 is CASSLGSGGFYEQYF. CDR3 DNA sequence: TGCGCCAGCAGCTTGGGTAGCGGGGGGTTCTACGAGCAGTACTTC.